What follows are 6 T cell receptor beta chains derived from one specimen sequenced in a study of blood T cell repertoires in COVID-19. The data were produced by immunoSEQ multiplex PCR, yet TCRdb's version contains in-frame clones alone and is incomplete. The table shows around 360,000 clones, with approximately 84% occurring only once. Sequenced material: PBMCs or T cells enriched from blood (not recorded which). The receptors derive from a woman in her 30s who had recovered from COVID-19.

The gene calls are TRBV6-5 and TRBJ1-5; the D is unclear. With 8 bases removed from V and 2 bases from J, the gap between germline ends came to 13 bases. The CDR3 consists of 14 residues. CDR1 is MNHEY and CDR2 is SVGAGI in the germline V gene. The CDR3 DNA sequence: TGTGCCAGCCCCTCTCGCGGGTGCAATCAGCCCCAGCATTTT. This sequence encodes CASPSRGCNQPQHF.

This clone was seen a single time. CDR3 DNA: TGTGCCACCGACGGTAGGGGTTTGCAGGGAGAGACCCAGTACTTC. Amino acid sequence: CATDGRGLQGETQYF. The chain joins TRBV10-3 to TRBJ2-5; D is possibly TRBD1 (5 bases). Germline-derived CDR1 and CDR2 are ENHRY and SYGVKD. The CDR3 is 15 residues long. Deletions cut 10 bases from V and 4 bases from J, with 22 bases between.

The genes are TRBV25-1 and TRBJ2-1; weak D call: TRBD2 (6 bases). Germline V gene sequence: CDR1 MGHDK, CDR2 SYGVNS. V was shortened by 10 bases and J by 9 bases, with 13 bases between the two germline ends. This CDR3 comprises 11 residues. The CDR3 sequence: CAISRGGEQFF. In nucleotides, the CDR3 is TGTGCCATCTCCCGGGGAGGTGAGCAGTTCTTC.

The chain joins TRBV5-1 to TRBJ2-1; D may be TRBD2 (5 bases). The CDR3 length is 13 residues. The germline CDR1 and CDR2 sequences are SGHRS and YFSETQ. Trimming took 4 bases from V and 6 from J, leaving 11 bases between them. Here the CDR3 reads CASSLGIFNEQFF. The DNA of the CDR3 is TGCGCCAGCAGCCTCGGGATATTCAATGAGCAGTTCTTC.

The V call is TRBV7-3, the J call TRBJ1-1; 7 nucleotides line up with TRBD1. Germline V gene data show CDR1 as SGHTA and CDR2 as FQGTGA. Unmatched junction bases numbered 3, after V lost 5 bases and J lost 0 bases. There are 14 residues in the CDR3. The CDR3 loop reads CASSPGQMNTEAFF. As DNA, the CDR3 is TGTGCCAGCAGCCCGGGACAGATGAACACTGAAGCTTTCTTT.

In DNA form, the CDR3 reads TGTGCCAGCAGCTTGCGGTATGCAGGGGGCATGAACACTGAAGCTTTCTTT. Residues: CASSLRYAGGMNTEAFF. The rearrangement joins TRBV5-6 to TRBJ1-1; TRBD1 aligns across 8 bases. This CDR3 is 17 amino acids long. V trimming: 1 base; J trimming: 0 bases; junction bases outside the gene matches: 8. CDR1 is SGHDT and CDR2 is YYEEEE in the germline V gene.